Sequencing of this T cell receptor (beta chain) was carried out in a study of regulatory T cells in long-lasting Graves disease. Germline CDR1 reads LNHNV; CDR2 reads YYDKDF (reference sequence). Trimming took 0 bases from V and 5 from J, leaving 16 bases between them. There are 16 residues in the CDR3. Specified time point: newly diagnosed GD, antithyroid drugs for less than 3 months. From RNA extracted from PBMCs, the TCR library was made. This clonotype was seen ten or more times. Construction of the TCR beta libraries employed iRepertoire HTBI primers in conjunction with Arm-PCR of CDR3 regions. TCRdb reprocessed the multiplex PCR reads with MiXCR, giving one entry per CDR3 protein. This sample has roughly 360,000 distinct CDR3 sequences, with over 9.5% found just once. The sample also formed part of further work on T cells in Graves' hyperthyroidism and ophthalmopathy.

The source is a woman aged 18-29 years with Graves disease. The specimen was peripheral blood mononuclear cells (PBMCs), collected at new diagnosis, from a patient treated with antithyroid drugs. This rearrangement joins TRBV15 to TRBJ2-5, with D perhaps matching TRBD2 (6 bases). The CDR3 DNA sequence: TGTGCCACCAGCAGAGATATTGCGGGACCCGGGGAGACCCAGTACTTC. Translated, it gives CATSRDIAGPGETQYF.